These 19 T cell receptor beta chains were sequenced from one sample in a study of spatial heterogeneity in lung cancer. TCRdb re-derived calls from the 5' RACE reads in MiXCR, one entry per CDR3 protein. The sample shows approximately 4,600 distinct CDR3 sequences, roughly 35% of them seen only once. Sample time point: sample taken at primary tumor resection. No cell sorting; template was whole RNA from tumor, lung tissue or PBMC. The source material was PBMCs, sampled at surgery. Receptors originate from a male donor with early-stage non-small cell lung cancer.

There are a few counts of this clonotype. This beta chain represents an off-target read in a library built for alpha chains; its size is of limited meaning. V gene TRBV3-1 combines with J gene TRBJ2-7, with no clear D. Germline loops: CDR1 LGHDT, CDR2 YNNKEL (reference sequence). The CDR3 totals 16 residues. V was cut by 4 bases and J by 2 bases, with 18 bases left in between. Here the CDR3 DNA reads TGTGCCAGCAGCCGGTCTGGCACCATGTGGCCCTACGAGCAGTACTTC. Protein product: CASSRSGTMWPYEQYF.

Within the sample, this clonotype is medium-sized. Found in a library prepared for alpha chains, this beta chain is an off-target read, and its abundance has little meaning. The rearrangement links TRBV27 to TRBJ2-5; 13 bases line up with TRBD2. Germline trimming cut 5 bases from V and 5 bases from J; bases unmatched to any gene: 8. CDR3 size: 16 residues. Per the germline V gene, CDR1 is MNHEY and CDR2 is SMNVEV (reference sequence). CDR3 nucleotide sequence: TGTGCCAGCAGTCCCCATCTGACTAGCGGGGGGGAGACCCAGTACTTC. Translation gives CASSPHLTSGGETQYF.

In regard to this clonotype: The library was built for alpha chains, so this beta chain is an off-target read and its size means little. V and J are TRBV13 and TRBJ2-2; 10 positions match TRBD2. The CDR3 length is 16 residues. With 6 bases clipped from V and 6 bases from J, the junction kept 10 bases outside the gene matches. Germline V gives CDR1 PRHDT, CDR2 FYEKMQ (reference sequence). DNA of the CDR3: TGTGCCAGCAGTCCCGATAGCGGGAGGCTGGCCGGGGAGCTGTTTTTT. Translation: CASSPDSGRLAGELFF.

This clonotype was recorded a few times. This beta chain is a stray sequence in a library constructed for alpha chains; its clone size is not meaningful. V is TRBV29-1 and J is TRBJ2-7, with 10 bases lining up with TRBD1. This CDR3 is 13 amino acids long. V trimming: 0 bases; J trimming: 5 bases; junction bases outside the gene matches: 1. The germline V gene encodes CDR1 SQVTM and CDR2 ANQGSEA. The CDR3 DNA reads TGCAGCGTTGAAGAAGGGACAGGGGACGAGCAGTACTTC. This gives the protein CSVEEGTGDEQYF.

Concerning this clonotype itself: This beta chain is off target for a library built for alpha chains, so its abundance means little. Written as DNA, the CDR3 is TGCGCCAGCAGCTTGGCTGTCCCAGGAGGGCCGGGAACCGGGGAGCTGTTTTTT. Translated, it gives CASSLAVPGGPGTGELFF. This rearrangement joins TRBV5-1 to TRBJ2-2; weak D call: TRBD2 (6 bases). Germline V gene data show CDR1 as SGHRS and CDR2 as YFSETQ. V shed 0 bases and J shed 5 bases, with 20 bases lying between them. The CDR3 length is 18 residues.

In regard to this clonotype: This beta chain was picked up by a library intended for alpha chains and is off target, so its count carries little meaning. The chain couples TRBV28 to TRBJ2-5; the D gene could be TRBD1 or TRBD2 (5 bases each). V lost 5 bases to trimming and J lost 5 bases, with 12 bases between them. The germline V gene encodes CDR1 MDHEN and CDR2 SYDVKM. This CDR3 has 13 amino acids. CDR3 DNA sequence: TGTGCCAGCAGTGGGGACCCGTTGGAGACCCAGTACTTC. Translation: CASSGDPLETQYF. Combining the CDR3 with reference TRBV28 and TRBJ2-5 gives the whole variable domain DVKVTQSSRYLVKRTGEKVFLECVQDMDHENMFWYRQDPGLGLRLIYFSYDVKMKEKGDIPEGYSVSREKKERFSLILESASTNQTSMYLCASSGDPLETQYFGPGTRLLVL.

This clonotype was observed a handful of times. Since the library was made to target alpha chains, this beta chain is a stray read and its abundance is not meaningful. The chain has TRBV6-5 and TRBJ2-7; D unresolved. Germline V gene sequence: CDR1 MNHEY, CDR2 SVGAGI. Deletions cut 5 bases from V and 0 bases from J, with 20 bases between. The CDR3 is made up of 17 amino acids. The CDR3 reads CASSPPGRRQSSYEQYF. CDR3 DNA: TGTGCCAGCAGTCCCCCCGGACGGAGACAAAGCTCCTACGAGCAGTACTTC.

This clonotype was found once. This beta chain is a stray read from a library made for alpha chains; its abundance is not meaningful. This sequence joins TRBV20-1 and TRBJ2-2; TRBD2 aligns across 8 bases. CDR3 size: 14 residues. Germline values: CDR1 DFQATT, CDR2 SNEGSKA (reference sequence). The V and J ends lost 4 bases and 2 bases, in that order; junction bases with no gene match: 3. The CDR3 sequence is CSAKREINTGELFF. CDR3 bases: TGCAGTGCTAAGCGGGAGATCAACACCGGGGAGCTGTTTTTT.

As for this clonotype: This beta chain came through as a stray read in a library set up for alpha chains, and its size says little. In DNA form, the CDR3 reads TGCAGTGCTGGGACAGGCAATCAGCCCCAGCATTTT. Translating gives CSAGTGNQPQHF. The chain recombines TRBV20-1 with TRBJ1-5, with 7 bases that match TRBD1. The CDR3 is 12 residues long. The V segment lost 5 bases and the J segment 2 bases; nucleotides outside the gene matches: 0. The germline gives CDR1 DFQATT, CDR2 SNEGSKA (reference sequence).

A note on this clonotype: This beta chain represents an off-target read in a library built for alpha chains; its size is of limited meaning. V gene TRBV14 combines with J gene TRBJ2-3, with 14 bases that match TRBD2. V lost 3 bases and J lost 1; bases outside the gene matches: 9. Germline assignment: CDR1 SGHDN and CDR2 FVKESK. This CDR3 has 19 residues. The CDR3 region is CASSQLTGLAGVGTDTQYF. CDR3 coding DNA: TGTGCCAGCAGCCAGCTAACGGGACTAGCGGGAGTCGGCACAGATACGCAGTATTTT. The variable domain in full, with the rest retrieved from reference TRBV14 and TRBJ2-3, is EAGVTQFPSHSVIEKGQTVTLRCDPISGHDNLYWYRRVMGKEIKFLLHFVKESKQDESGMPNNRFLAERTGGTYSTLKVQPAELEDSGVYFCASSQLTGLAGVGTDTQYFGPGTRLTVL.

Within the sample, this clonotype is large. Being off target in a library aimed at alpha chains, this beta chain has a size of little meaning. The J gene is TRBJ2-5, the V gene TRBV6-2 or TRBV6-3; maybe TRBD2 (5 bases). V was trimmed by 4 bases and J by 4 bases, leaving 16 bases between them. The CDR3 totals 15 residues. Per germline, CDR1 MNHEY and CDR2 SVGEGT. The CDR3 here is CASSFPTAGGETQYF. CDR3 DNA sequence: TGTGCCAGCAGTTTTCCCACCGCGGGCGGAGAGACCCAGTACTTC.

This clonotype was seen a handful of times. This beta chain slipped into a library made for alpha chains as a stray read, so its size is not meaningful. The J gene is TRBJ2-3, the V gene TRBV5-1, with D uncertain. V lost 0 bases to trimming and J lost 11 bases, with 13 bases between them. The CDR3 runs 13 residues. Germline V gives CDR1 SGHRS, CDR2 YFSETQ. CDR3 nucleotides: TGCGCCAGCAGCTTGGGAGATAACACGGTGCAGTATTTT. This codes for CASSLGDNTVQYF.

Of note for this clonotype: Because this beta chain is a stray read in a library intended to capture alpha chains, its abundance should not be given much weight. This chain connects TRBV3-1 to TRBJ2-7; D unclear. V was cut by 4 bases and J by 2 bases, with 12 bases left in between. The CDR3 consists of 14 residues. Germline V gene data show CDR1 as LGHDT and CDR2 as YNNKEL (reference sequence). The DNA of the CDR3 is TGTGCCAGCAGCCCCCCTAGAGCTCCCTACGAGCAGTACTTC. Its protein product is CASSPPRAPYEQYF.

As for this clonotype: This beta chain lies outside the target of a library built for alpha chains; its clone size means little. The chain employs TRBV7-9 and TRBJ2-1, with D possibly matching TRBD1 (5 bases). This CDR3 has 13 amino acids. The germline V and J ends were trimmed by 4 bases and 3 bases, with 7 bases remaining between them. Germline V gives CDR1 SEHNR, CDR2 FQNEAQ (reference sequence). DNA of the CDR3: TGTGCCAGCAGCTCTGACAGCTACAATGAGCAGTTCTTC. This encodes CASSSDSYNEQFF.

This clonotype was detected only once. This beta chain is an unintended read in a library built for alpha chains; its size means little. The CDR3 sequence is CASSFFGGRELFF. The CDR3 nucleotides read TGTGCCAGCAGCTTTTTTGGTGGGAGGGAGCTGTTTTTT. This chain uses TRBV7-2 with TRBJ2-2; D is unresolved. Trimming shortened V by 3 bases and J by 9 bases, and 11 bases separated the two germline ends. CDR1 and CDR2 from the germline V gene are SGHTA and FQGNSA. The CDR3 length is 13 residues.

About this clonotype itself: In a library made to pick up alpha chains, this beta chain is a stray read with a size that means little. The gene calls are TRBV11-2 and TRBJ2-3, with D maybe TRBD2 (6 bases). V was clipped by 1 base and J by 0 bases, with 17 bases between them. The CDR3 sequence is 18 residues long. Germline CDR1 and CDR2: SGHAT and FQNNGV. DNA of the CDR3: TGTGCCAGCAGCTTAGGGACTACGAGTACCTCTAGCACAGATACGCAGTATTTT. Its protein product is CASSLGTTSTSSTDTQYF.

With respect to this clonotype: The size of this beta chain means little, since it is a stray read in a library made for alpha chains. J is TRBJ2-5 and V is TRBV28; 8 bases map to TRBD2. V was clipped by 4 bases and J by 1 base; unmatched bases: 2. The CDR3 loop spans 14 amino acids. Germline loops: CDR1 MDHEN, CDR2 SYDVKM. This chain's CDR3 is CASSSSGSQETQYF. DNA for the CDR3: TGTGCCAGCAGTTCCAGCGGGAGCCAAGAGACCCAGTACTTC.

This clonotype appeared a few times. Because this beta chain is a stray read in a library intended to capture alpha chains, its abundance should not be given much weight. CDR3 sequence (DNA): TGTGCCAGTAGTAGCCGCCTGGGCTCCTACAATGAGCAGTTCTTC. This translates into CASSSRLGSYNEQFF. V usage is TRBV19 and J usage is TRBJ2-1; D remains ambiguous. CDR3 length: 15 amino acids. V was trimmed by 4 bases and J by 0 bases, leaving 10 bases between them. The germline gives CDR1 LNHDA, CDR2 SQIVND (reference sequence).

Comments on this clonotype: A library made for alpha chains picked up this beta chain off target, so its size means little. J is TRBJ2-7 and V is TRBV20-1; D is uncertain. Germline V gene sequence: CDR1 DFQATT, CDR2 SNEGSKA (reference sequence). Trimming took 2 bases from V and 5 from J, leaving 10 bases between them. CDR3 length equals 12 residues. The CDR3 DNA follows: TGCAGTGCTAGACCTCCGGGCCACGAGCAGTACTTC. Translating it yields CSARPPGHEQYF.